These 8 T cell receptor beta chains were sequenced from one sample in a study of blood T cell repertoires in COVID-19. Assay: immunoSEQ multiplex PCR; the TCRdb copy retains only in-frame clones and omits some. The sample holds about 210,000 clones; about 84% are singletons and the top ten take over 10%. The sample was peripheral blood. The source is a human donor in a cohort sampled during active COVID-19.

This chain uses TRBV3-1 (or the pseudogene TRBV3-2) with TRBJ1-3; 8 bases agree with TRBD1. Trimming cost V 2 bases and J 4 bases; bases outside gene matches: 7. Germline lookup yields CDR1 LGHDT and CDR2 YNNKEL (reference sequence). The CDR3 is 16 amino acids. The chain's CDR3 is CASSQRQGAVGNTIYF. DNA for the CDR3: TGTGCCAGCAGCCAACGGCAGGGGGCTGTGGGAAACACCATATATTTT.

V gene TRBV5-4 combines with J gene TRBJ1-4, with D perhaps TRBD1 (6 bases). Germline CDR1 and CDR2: SGHNT and YYREEE (reference sequence). The CDR3 covers 14 residues. Trimming stripped 3 bases from V and 7 bases from J, with 13 bases between. In DNA form, the CDR3 reads TGTGCCAGCAGCTCCCAGGGGTGGAGTGAAAAACTGTTTTTT. This translates into CASSSQGWSEKLFF.

This chain joins TRBV7-3 and TRBJ2-7; D gene unclear. The CDR3 totals 14 residues. V was cut by 5 bases and J by 4 bases, with 15 bases left in between. CDR1 is SGHTA, CDR2 FQGTGA, per germline. CDR3 loop: CASSPLPGGYEQYF. The CDR3 nucleotides read TGTGCCAGCAGCCCCCTCCCGGGTGGATACGAGCAGTACTTC.

This clone showed up just once. The chain joins TRBV10-2 to TRBJ1-5; maybe TRBD1 (6 bases). The V end lost 2 bases, the J end lost 5 bases, and 13 bases lay between the germline ends. The germline V gene has CDR1 WSHSY and CDR2 SAAADI. The CDR3 length is 15 residues. The CDR3 loop is CASSEDRTVHQPQHF. CDR3 DNA sequence: TGCGCCAGCAGTGAGGACAGGACCGTCCATCAGCCCCAGCATTTT.

The table lists this clone with a count of one. CDR3 in DNA: TGTGCCAGCAGCTTGGCAGGGGGTGTATCCTACGAGCAGTACTTC. Amino acid sequence: CASSLAGGVSYEQYF. The chain recombines TRBV5-5 with TRBJ2-7, with 7 nucleotides matching TRBD1. Germline CDR1 is SGHKS and CDR2 is YYEKEE (reference sequence). The CDR3 sequence is 15 residues long. The trim removed 0 bases at V and 1 base at J, leaving 4 bases unmatched.

The V and J genes are TRBV5-1 and TRBJ1-1; the D is unclear. Looked up from germline, CDR1 is SGHRS and CDR2 is YFSETQ. V lost 2 bases to trimming and J lost 2 bases, with 10 bases between them. CDR3 size: 14 residues. The CDR3 protein is CASSLERVNTEAFF. Written as DNA, the CDR3 is TGCGCCAGCAGCTTAGAACGGGTAAACACTGAAGCTTTCTTT.

The J gene is TRBJ1-1, the V gene TRBV5-1; D remains unclear. In germline, CDR1 is SGHRS, CDR2 YFSETQ. CDR3 length equals 14 residues. V was shortened by 4 bases and J by 5 bases, with 15 bases between the two germline ends. In DNA, the CDR3 is TGCGCCAGCAGCCTCGGCGGGGTCCGTACTGAAGCTTTCTTT. Translated: CASSLGGVRTEAFF. The full variable domain, rest sourced from reference TRBV5-1 and TRBJ1-1, is KAGVTQTPRYLIKTRGQQVTLSCSPISGHRSVSWYQQTPGQGLQFLFEYFSETQRNKGNFPGRFSGRQFSNSRSEMNVSTLELGDSALYLCASSLGGVRTEAFFGQGTRLTVV.

CDR3 coding DNA: TGTGCCAGCAGTGACCCGGGACAAGTCCGCTACACCTTC. Amino acids: CASSDPGQVRYTF. V usage is TRBV25-1 and J usage is TRBJ1-2, with D possibly matching TRBD1 (6 bases). Germline V gene data show CDR1 as MGHDK and CDR2 as SYGVNS. This CDR3 comprises 13 residues. Between the trimmed V and J ends, which lost 3 bases and 9 bases, there was a span of 14 bases.